There are a few counts of the clone carrying this TCR beta chain. Antigen: not known. This entry belongs to a study of CD8+ T cells in alopecia areata. Whole-study context: Administration of oral tofacitinib to treated patients was at 5 to 10 mg twice daily.

Treatment indicated: oral pan-JAK inhibitor, 5-10 mg twice daily. Collected material from alopecia areata patients comprised lesional scalp punch biopsies and peripheral blood. Following RNA extraction, reverse transcription yielded cDNA that acted as the sequencing template. Assay: immunoSEQ multiplex PCR; the TCRdb copy retains only in-frame clones and omits some. Altogether 150,000 to 200,000 clones are present, roughly 50% being singletons, with the ten largest covering 5.5%. Findings and caveats of the study: Compared with mice, patients displayed less clear TCR sharing, possibly for HLA-related reasons. Higher clonality and more expanded CD8+ clones appeared in lesional than normal scalp.

V was cut by 5 bases and J by 4 bases, with 3 bases left in between. CDR3 length: 11 amino acids. Germline V CDR1 and CDR2: SGHTA, FQGTGA. The sequence was collected from a human donor with alopecia areata. The V gene is TRBV7-3, the J gene TRBJ1-5, with D unresolved. This material consisted of CD4+ T cells sorted from blood, taken at week 24, from a patient treated with tofacitinib. Here the CDR3 DNA reads TGTGCCAGCAGCGTTAATCAGCCCCAGCATTTT. Protein product: CASSVNQPQHF.